The clone carrying this TCR beta chain has only one observation. The CDR3 extends over 13 amino acids. Trimming removed 7 bases from V and 8 bases from J, with 14 bases in between. Germline loops: CDR1 SNHLY, CDR2 FYNNEI. It was with 60 Vbeta and 13 Jbeta primers that the PCR ran. Some clones are missing from TCRdb's copy, which holds only in-frame ones; the method was immunoSEQ multiplex PCR. Of 150,000 to 200,000 clones in the sample, 77% are singletons; the top ten hold 1.5% to 2%. The record originates from a study of cytomegalovirus exposure and HLA in healthy donors. The TCR comes from a woman younger than 45 in good health and CMV-seronegative. Sequenced: PBMCs. The rearrangement joins TRBV2 to TRBJ1-4, with unresolved D. This CDR3 reads CASTAFSYEKLFF. The CDR3 DNA sequence: TGTGCCAGCACCGCGTTTTCGTACGAAAAACTGTTTTTT. Filled out from reference TRBV2 and TRBJ1-4, the complete variable domain reads EPEVTQTPSHQVTQMGQEVILRCVPISNHLYFYWYRQILGQKVEFLVSFYNNEISEKSEIFDDQFSVERPDGSNFTLKIRSTKLEDSAMYFCASTAFSYEKLFFGSGTQLSVL.